The rows below give T cell receptor beta chains drawn from one sample of a study of blood T cell repertoires in COVID-19. The data were produced by immunoSEQ multiplex PCR, yet TCRdb's version contains in-frame clones alone and is incomplete. The sample has approximately 200,000 clones; roughly 81% are singletons. Material: peripheral blood. These receptors all come from a man in his forties or fifties with acute or convalescent COVID-19. Both conserved end residues are part of each CDR3. Fields, in order: J gene, V gene, clone size, D gene, CDR3 protein, CDR3 DNA. D genes are given only for firm matches. Some rows have no size entry. The others give once, few or many, or a class for an expanded clone.

>TRBJ1-6|TRBV5-1|.|TRBD1
CASKGDRGNSPLHF
TGCGCCAGCAAAGGAGACAGGGGTAATTCACCCCTCCACTTT
>TRBJ1-1|TRBV5-4|once|TRBD1
CASSSLRTGYEAFF
TGTGCCAGCAGCTCACTTAGGACAGGGTATGAAGCTTTCTTT
>TRBJ1-6|TRBV15|.|TRBD1
CATRDRGGPYNSPLHF
TGTGCCACTAGGGACAGGGGAGGACCCTATAATTCACCCCTCCACTTT
>TRBJ1-2|TRBV7-9|.|.
CASSPPGTPRGGFGYTF
TGTGCCAGCAGCCCCCCCGGGACACCCCGAGGGGGATTCGGCTACACCTTC
>TRBJ1-1|TRBV6-1|.|.
CASSEIEGAVNTEAFF
TGTGCCAGCAGTGAAATTGAGGGTGCGGTGAACACTGAAGCTTTCTTT
>TRBJ1-6|TRBV7-9|.|.
CASSLGDIQNSPLHF
TGTGCCAGCAGCTTAGGGGACATCCAAAATTCACCCCTCCACTTT
>TRBJ1-4|TRBV18|.|TRBD1
CASSPPDRGREKLFF
TGTGCCAGCTCACCACCGGACAGGGGGCGAGAAAAACTGTTTTTT
>TRBJ2-2|TRBV5-5|.|.
CASSADIKAGETGELFF
TGTGCCAGCAGCGCGGATATCAAGGCAGGGGAAACCGGGGAGCTGTTTTTT
>TRBJ2-7|TRBV6-5|.|TRBD2
CASSRFGLAGYEQYF
TGTGCCAGCAGCCGCTTCGGACTAGCGGGCTACGAGCAGTACTTC
>TRBJ1-5|TRBV6-5|.|.
CASTPTDNSNQPQHF
TGTGCCAGCACTCCGACAGATAATAGCAATCAGCCCCAGCATTTT
>TRBJ1-1|TRBV5-1|.|.
CASSREFPGVMANTEAFF
TGCGCCAGCAGCCGGGAATTTCCGGGGGTTATGGCGAACACTGAAGCTTTCTTT